The following is a T cell receptor beta chain sequence with its context. The antigen remains undetermined. These data belong to a study of T cell repertoires in cytomegalovirus infection. Looking at the study overall: CMV infection plus the matching HLA type was flagged by public TCR beta signatures. Overall study results and limits: Identification of carriers of CMV plus the relevant HLA was achieved through cumulative public TCR beta family frequency.

CDR3 size: 15 residues. Trimming stripped 5 bases from V and 6 bases from J, with 17 bases between. Germline CDR1 reads LNHDA; CDR2 reads SQIVND (reference sequence). One entry per CDR3 protein, called by TCRdb with MiXCR from the reads. This sample has a few hundred thousand distinct CDR3 sequences, with over 7.5% found just once. Sequenced input: PBMCs. The TCR comes from a human donor in good health (CMV status not recorded). Some clones in this sample may be carry-over from other donors' samples. The V call is TRBV19, the J call TRBJ2-1; D remains unclear. The CDR3 DNA is TGTGCCAGTAGTTCCGGGCCAATGTGGGGCAATGAGCAGTTCTTC. This sequence encodes CASSSGPMWGNEQFF.